The rows below give T cell receptor beta chains drawn from one sample of a study of Graves' ophthalmopathy and Graves' hyperthyroidism. Each CDR3 protein gets one entry after TCRdb re-called the multiplex PCR reads with MiXCR. In the table there are around 1,000,000 distinct CDR3 sequences, roughly 35% of which are singletons. Sample: peripheral blood or thyroid tissue (not recorded which). These receptors were obtained from an adult man with Graves' hyperthyroidism. Both conserved end residues are part of each CDR3. Fields, in order: clone size, D gene, J gene, V gene, CDR3 DNA, CDR3 protein. A D gene is named only where the DNA matches it firmly. Size is stated for part of the rows, as once, few or many counts, or as a class when the clone is expanded.

few	NA	TRBJ2-2	TRBV7-8	TGTGCCAGCAGCTTAAGAGGGGGGATAGCCAGGGAGGGGGAGCTGTTTTTT	CASSLRGGIAREGELFF
few	TRBD1	TRBJ1-1	TRBV6-1	TGTGCCAGCAGTTACCCCGGACAGGCGGTAACGTTCTTT	CASSYPGQAVTFF
few	NA	TRBJ2-3	TRBV29-1	TGCAGCGGGGGGATTGGTCCTTCAGATACGCAGTATTTT	CSGGIGPSDTQYF
many	NA	TRBJ1-1	TRBV10-3	TGTGCCACCTGGTTCGGGGGGGACTCCACTGAAGCTTTCTTT	CATWFGGDSTEAFF
NA	NA	TRBJ2-7	TRBV7-2	TGTGCCAGCAGTTTGAAGGGAAGTCAGCAGTACTTC	CASSLKGSQQYF
NA	TRBD2	TRBJ2-7	TRBV19	TGTGCCAGTACCCCGGCTAGCGGGGGGGCTTCTCGCGAGCAGTACTTC	CASTPASGGASREQYF
few	TRBD2	TRBJ2-7	TRBV7-9	TGTGCCAGCAGCTTAGTGGCGGGAGGGCAGAACGAGCAGTACTTC	CASSLVAGGQNEQYF
NA	NA	TRBJ2-3	TRBV20-1	TGCAGTGCTAGACGTAGCCCCACAGATACGCAGTATTTT	CSARRSPTDTQYF
NA	NA	TRBJ2-2	TRBV20-1	TGCAGTGCTCCAACGGGTGGACCCGGGGAGCTGTTTTTT	CSAPTGGPGELFF
NA	NA	TRBJ2-7	TRBV5-6	TGTGCCAGCAGCTTATTGGAGCAACCGTACGAGCAGTACTTC	CASSLLEQPYEQYF
NA	TRBD1	TRBJ1-5	TRBV25-1	TGTGCCAGCAGGACAGGGGGCAATGGCAATCAGCCCCAGCATTTT	CASRTGGNGNQPQHF
NA	TRBD2	TRBJ2-7	TRBV7-9	TGTGCCAGCAGCCTGGGACTAGCGGGAGGCCCCTACGGGCAGTACTTC	CASSLGLAGGPYGQYF
many	TRBD1	TRBJ1-1	TRBV10-3	TGTGCCATTGGACAGGGCGAGGGGGGCATGAACACTGAAGCTTTCTTT	CAIGQGEGGMNTEAFF
NA	TRBD2	TRBJ2-7	TRBV2	TGTGCCAGCACCTGGGGAGGGGAGCAGTACTTC	CASTWGGEQYF
many	TRBD2	TRBJ2-7	TRBV5-5	TGTGCCGCGGGGGTTGGGAACGAGCAGTACTTC	CAAGVGNEQYF
few	TRBD2	TRBJ2-7	TRBV2	TGTGCCAGCTCTCGACTAGCGGGACAGGGCGAGCAGTACTTC	CASSRLAGQGEQYF
few	NA	TRBJ2-7	TRBV5-8	TGTGCCAGCAGCCTTCCCCACGGGACTTACGAGCAGTACTTC	CASSLPHGTYEQYF
few	NA	TRBJ1-1	TRBV10-3	TGTGCCATCAGCTCGGGCGGCATGAACACTGAAGCTTTCTTT	CAISSGGMNTEAFF
many	NA	TRBJ1-2	TRBV12-3/TRBV12-4	TGTGCCAGCACCCTGGGATTCGCGTATGGCTACACCTTC	CASTLGFAYGYTF
NA	NA	TRBJ2-7	TRBV19	TGTGCCAGTAGTATAGATACAGGGTCCTACGAGCAGTACTTC	CASSIDTGSYEQYF
many	NA	TRBJ1-2	TRBV29-1	TGCAGCGCTAGCGACCCGGGACAAATCTATGGCTACACCTTC	CSASDPGQIYGYTF
many	NA	TRBJ2-7	TRBV20-1	TGCAGTGCTAGAGATTTGTCTTTCTACGAGCAGTACTTC	CSARDLSFYEQYF
many	TRBD1	TRBJ1-2	TRBV10-3	TGTGCCTCACCACGGTATCCGGGACAGGGGCGCGACTATGGCTACACCTTC	CASPRYPGQGRDYGYTF
NA	TRBD2	TRBJ2-2	TRBV2	TGTGCCAGCAGCCTGACTAGCGGCCCAGGGAACACCGGGGAGCTGTTTTTT	CASSLTSGPGNTGELFF
NA	TRBD2	TRBJ2-7	TRBV29-1	TGCAGCGTTGAAGACGGACTAGCGGGCTACGAGCAGTACTTC	CSVEDGLAGYEQYF
once	NA	TRBJ2-6	TRBV20-1	TGCAGTGCTAGAGATGACAGGGCCAACGTCCTGACTTTC	CSARDDRANVLTF
many	NA	TRBJ1-5	TRBV20-1	TGCAGTGCTAGCGGGGCAGGGCGGCAGCCCCAGCATTTT	CSASGAGRQPQHF
NA	NA	TRBJ2-5	TRBV9	TGTGCCAGCAGCCCATTAGTACAAGAGACCCAGTACTTC	CASSPLVQETQYF
NA	NA	TRBJ1-6	TRBV10-3	TGTGCCATCAGGATAGGACGAAATTCACCCCTCCACTTT	CAIRIGRNSPLHF
NA	TRBD1	TRBJ1-6	TRBV28	TGTGCCAGCAGTTTAAGTCCCAGGGGGCGGACACCCCTCCACTTT	CASSLSPRGRTPLHF
NA	TRBD2	TRBJ2-7	TRBV25-1	TGTGCCAGCAGTGAAGGATTAGCGGGAAACGAGCAGTACTTC	CASSEGLAGNEQYF
NA	NA	TRBJ1-5	TRBV9	TGTGCCAGCACCGAGGACGGTTATCAGCCCCAGCATTTT	CASTEDGYQPQHF
many	NA	TRBJ1-1	TRBV19	TGTGCCAGTAGTATGGGACTCCAGAACACTGAAGCTTTCTTT	CASSMGLQNTEAFF
NA	TRBD2	TRBJ2-5	TRBV14	TGTGCCAGCAGGGGACTAGCGGCCTCACCTCAAGAGACCCAGTACTTC	CASRGLAASPQETQYF
many	NA	TRBJ1-2	TRBV20-1	TGCAGTGCTTGGATGGCCCAGGACAGAGGCCGTGGCTACACCTTC	CSAWMAQDRGRGYTF
few	TRBD1	TRBJ1-1	TRBV2	TGTGCCAGCAGTATCTCCCGGGACAGGGGGAGGGACACTGAAGCTTTCTTT	CASSISRDRGRDTEAFF
many	TRBD1	TRBJ2-5	TRBV29-1	TGCAGCGGGTTACAGGGGGTTGGGCAAGAGACCCAGTACTTC	CSGLQGVGQETQYF
NA	NA	TRBJ2-7	TRBV4-1	TGCGCCAGCAGCCAAGTTGGGCGGGCCACCTACGAGCAGTACTTC	CASSQVGRATYEQYF
NA	TRBD1	TRBJ1-4	TRBV19	TGTGCCAGCAGGACAGGAAATAATGAAAAACTGTTTTTT	CASRTGNNEKLFF
many	NA	TRBJ2-6	TRBV7-9	TGTGCCAGCAGCTCCCTCGTCTCTGGGGCCAACGTCCTGACTTTC	CASSSLVSGANVLTF
many	NA	TRBJ2-7	TRBV7-2	TGTGCCAGCAGCTTTGGACGGGTACCCTCCTACGAGCAGTACTTC	CASSFGRVPSYEQYF
NA	TRBD1	TRBJ1-6	TRBV10-3	TGTGCCAGCAGGGGGACTTCGGGGCAGAATTCACCCCTCCACTTT	CASRGTSGQNSPLHF
many	NA	TRBJ1-2	TRBV19	TGTGCCAGTAGTCCTCACCTCTATGGCTACACCTTC	CASSPHLYGYTF
NA	TRBD1	TRBJ1-1	TRBV10-2	TGCGCCAGCAGTGAGCCGGACAGGGTGGGCGTACTGGATGCTTTCTTT	CASSEPDRVGVLDAFF
NA	TRBD1	TRBJ1-6	TRBV20-1	TGCAGTCTACACGACAGGGGCAATTCACCCCTCCACTTT	CSLHDRGNSPLHF
few	NA	TRBJ1-1	TRBV6-2/TRBV6-3	TGTGCCAGTGAAGACCCAAACACTGAAGCTTTCTTT	CASEDPNTEAFF
many	NA	TRBJ1-1	TRBV5-1	TGCGCCAGCAGCCCGGCGGGTCGAAGCGAGCAAATGAACACTGAAGCTTTCTTT	CASSPAGRSEQMNTEAFF
NA	NA	TRBJ2-7	TRBV7-9	NA	CASSFGWTGGSPLHFGNGTYEQYF
many	NA	TRBJ1-1	TRBV7-9	TGTGCCAGCAGCTCCGTGAACACTGAAGCTTTCTTT	CASSSVNTEAFF
NA	TRBD1	TRBJ1-2	TRBV9	TGTGCCAGCAGCGTTATTCGGGACAGGGAGAACTATGGCTACACCTTC	CASSVIRDRENYGYTF
many	NA	TRBJ2-5	TRBV19	TGTGCCAGTAGTCGAGCTCCGGGGTATGAGACCCAGTACTTC	CASSRAPGYETQYF
few	NA	TRBJ2-2	TRBV12-3/TRBV12-4	TGTGCCAGCAGTTACGTACAGGGATACGACACCGGGGAGCTGTTTTTT	CASSYVQGYDTGELFF
NA	NA	TRBJ2-3	TRBV15	TGTGCCACCAGCAGAGATCGGGCAGGCTACAGGGATACGCAGTATTTT	CATSRDRAGYRDTQYF